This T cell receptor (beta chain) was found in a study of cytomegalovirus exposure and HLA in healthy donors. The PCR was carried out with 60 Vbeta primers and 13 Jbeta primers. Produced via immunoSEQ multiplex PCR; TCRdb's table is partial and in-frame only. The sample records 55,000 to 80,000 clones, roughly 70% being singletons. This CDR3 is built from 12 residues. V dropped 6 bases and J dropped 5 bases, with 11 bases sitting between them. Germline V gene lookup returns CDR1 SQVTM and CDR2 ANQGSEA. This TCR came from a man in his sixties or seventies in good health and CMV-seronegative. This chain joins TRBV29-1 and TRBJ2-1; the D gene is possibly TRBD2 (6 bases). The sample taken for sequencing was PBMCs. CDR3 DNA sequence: TGCAGCGTCCGGGACTTCGACAATGAGCAGTTCTTC. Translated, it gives CSVRDFDNEQFF.